This T cell receptor (beta chain) was recorded in a study of glioma-infiltrating T cells. As to this clonotype: Its cognate antigen is unknown.

TCR alpha and beta CDR3 regions were amplified from RNA using iRepertoire nested multiplex PCR. TCRdb analysed the multiplex PCR reads with MiXCR anew, one entry per CDR3 protein. The sample consists of under 200,000 distinct CDR3 sequences, over 30% of them appearing once. Between the trimmed V and J ends, which lost 7 bases and 7 bases, there was a span of 17 bases. This CDR3 is 13 amino acids long. CDR1 and CDR2 from the germline V gene are LNHDA and SQIVND (reference sequence). Findings and limits, study-wide: Above-expected tissue-blood divergence occurred in all gliomas, most in low-grade ones. Very few CDR3 sequences were shared between tissue and blood.

The TCR was taken from a human donor with low-grade glioma or glioblastoma, undergoing nonglioma brain surgery, or in good health (not recorded which). The genes are TRBV19 and TRBJ2-7; D call uncertain. Source material: glioma tissue, nonneoplastic brain tissue, or PBMCs (not recorded which). This CDR3 is CASTTDPSGEQYF. The CDR3 bases are TGTGCCAGTACTACCGACCCTTCGGGTGAGCAGTACTTC.